These T cell receptor beta chains were read from a single sample in a study of technical replicates of blood from several donors. The method was immunoSEQ multiplex PCR; TCRdb's version includes in-frame clones alone and lacks a portion of them. In the table there are 99,000 or so clones, 95% of which are singletons. The sequenced sample consisted of T cells isolated from PBMCs. The receptors shown here come from a human donor in good health. CDR3s include the opening cysteine and the closing phenylalanine or tryptophan. A D gene is named only where the DNA matches it firmly. Rows give clone size only sometimes, using once, few, many, or a class for an expanded clone.

J gene: TRBJ1-5
clone size: once
V gene: TRBV6-5
D gene: TRBD1
CDR3 protein: CASSTDRGDQPQHF
CDR3 DNA: TGTGCCAGCAGTACAGACAGGGGAGATCAGCCCCAGCATTTT

J gene: TRBJ2-4
clone size: .
V gene: TRBV4-1
D gene: .
CDR3 protein: CASSPILQNKNIQYF
CDR3 DNA: TGCGCCAGCAGCCCAATTCTCCAGAACAAAAACATTCAGTACTTC

J gene: TRBJ1-2
clone size: .
V gene: TRBV19
D gene: .
CDR3 protein: CASSIGGLDYGYTF
CDR3 DNA: TGTGCCAGTAGTATAGGGGGCCTGGACTATGGCTACACCTTC

J gene: TRBJ1-1
clone size: few
V gene: TRBV20-1
D gene: .
CDR3 protein: CSARSEPFF
CDR3 DNA: TGCAGTGCTAGGTCCGAGCCTTTCTTT

J gene: TRBJ2-7
clone size: .
V gene: TRBV25-1
D gene: TRBD1
CDR3 protein: CASSGSDRGLEQYF
CDR3 DNA: TGTGCCAGCAGTGGGTCGGACAGGGGGCTTGAGCAGTACTTC

J gene: TRBJ2-7
clone size: .
V gene: TRBV19
D gene: .
CDR3 protein: CASSKSLTGHTYEQYF
CDR3 DNA: TGTGCCAGTAGTAAGTCGCTTACGGGACATACCTACGAGCAGTACTTC

J gene: TRBJ1-1
clone size: .
V gene: TRBV7-2
D gene: TRBD1
CDR3 protein: CASSTGQGGRTEAFF
CDR3 DNA: TGTGCCAGCAGCACCGGACAGGGGGGTCGCACTGAAGCTTTCTTT

J gene: TRBJ2-5
clone size: .
V gene: TRBV6-1
D gene: TRBD1
CDR3 protein: CASRAGTGQETQYF
CDR3 DNA: TGTGCCAGCAGAGCCGGGACAGGGCAAGAGACCCAGTACTTC

J gene: TRBJ2-1
clone size: once
V gene: TRBV27
D gene: TRBD2
CDR3 protein: CASSLSQTSAYNEQFF
CDR3 DNA: TGTGCCAGCAGTTTAAGTCAAACTAGCGCGTACAATGAGCAGTTCTTC

J gene: TRBJ2-5
clone size: .
V gene: TRBV6-5
D gene: TRBD1
CDR3 protein: CASTNRGPQETQYF
CDR3 DNA: TGTGCCAGCACCAACAGGGGGCCCCAAGAGACCCAGTACTTC

J gene: TRBJ1-2
clone size: .
V gene: TRBV27
D gene: .
CDR3 protein: CASSLTGRGNYGYTF
CDR3 DNA: TGTGCCAGCAGTTTAACGGGAAGGGGGAACTATGGCTACACCTTC

J gene: TRBJ2-2
clone size: .
V gene: TRBV13
D gene: TRBD2
CDR3 protein: CASSLDGGYTGELFF
CDR3 DNA: TGTGCCAGCAGCTTAGACGGGGGGTACACCGGGGAGCTGTTTTTT